The subject of this entry is one TCR beta chain. Per the original methods: Amplification of reference gene primers provided the estimated nucleated cell counts. The data were produced by immunoSEQ multiplex PCR, yet TCRdb's version contains in-frame clones alone and is incomplete. The V and J calls and clone size are taken from that table; D and trimming were inferred from the DNA. The sample includes approximately 140,000 clones, around 90% seen only once; the top ten take about 4.2%. The data were taken from a study of blood T cell repertoires in COVID-19. On the study more broadly: Acute-phase and convalescent COVID-19 samples originated in the United States, Italy and Spain. Sources were T cells, B-cell-depleted T cells, or PBMCs; the material itself was cDNA or gDNA.

V dropped 1 base and J dropped 4 bases, with 16 bases sitting between them. CDR3 length: 16 amino acids. This clonotype was obtained from a woman aged 55-70 years with active or convalescent COVID-19. The specimen sequenced was peripheral blood. The rearrangement links TRBV23-1 to TRBJ1-2; a weak D match, TRBD1 (5 bases). TRBV23-1 is an ORF, and what it does is uncertain. CDR3 sequence (DNA): TGCGCCAGCAGTCAATTTAATCCGACAGAGCTCTATGGCTACACCTTC. Protein product: CASSQFNPTELYGYTF.